These T cell receptor beta chains were read from a single sample in a study of shared clonotypes between healthy human individuals. Assay used: immunoSEQ multiplex PCR; TCRdb lists only in-frame clones, some missing. In the table there are 1,500,000 or so clones, approximately 97% of which are singletons. Source material: naive CD4+ T cells sorted from blood. These receptors were collected from a man in his thirties or forties in good health. Each CDR3 is given with its conserved first and last residue. The order of the fields is V gene, CDR3 length, J gene, clone size, D gene, CDR3 DNA, CDR3 protein. D genes are given only for firm matches. The listing skips clone size in some rows; elsewhere it reads once, few, many or a size class.

>TRBV29-1|13|TRBJ2-7|.|TRBD1
TGCAGCGTAGGGGGACAGGGTAGGCACGAGCAGTACTTC
CSVGGQGRHEQYF
>TRBV29-1|12|TRBJ2-5|.|.
TGCAGCTCGGGGACTGTCTCAGAGACCCAGTACTTC
CSSGTVSETQYF
>TRBV7-2|13|TRBJ2-1|.|TRBD2
TGTGCCAGCAGCTCCCCCAGCGGGATTGAGCAGTTCTTC
CASSSPSGIEQFF
>TRBV10-3|14|TRBJ2-1|.|TRBD1
TGTGCCATCAGATCCGGGACAGGGGACAATGAGCAGTTCTTC
CAIRSGTGDNEQFF
>TRBV28|15|TRBJ1-2|.|.
TGTGCCAGCGGATCCGGGGGGATATTAAGTTATGGCTACACCTTC
CASGSGGILSYGYTF
>TRBV5-1|15|TRBJ2-7|.|.
TGCGCCAGCAGCTTGGCCGTTTCCCTAATAAACGAGCAGTACTTC
CASSLAVSLINEQYF
>TRBV5-1|12|TRBJ2-7|once|.
TGCGCCAGCAGCGTAGCAGGGGCCGAGCAGTACTTC
CASSVAGAEQYF
>TRBV6-5|13|TRBJ1-5|.|.
TGTGCCAGCAGTTACGAGATTCATCAGCCCCAGCATTTT
CASSYEIHQPQHF
>TRBV9|16|TRBJ2-7|.|.
TGTGCCAGCAGCGTAGCTTCCGCCGGGACCACCTACGAGCAGTACTTC
CASSVASAGTTYEQYF
>TRBV27|15|TRBJ2-7|.|TRBD2
TGTGCCAGCAGTTTAATACCGGGGGGCTCCTACGAGCAGTACTTC
CASSLIPGGSYEQYF
>TRBV21-1|17|TRBJ2-3|.|.
TGTGCCAGCAGCAAAGCGGTCTGGGACAGGGTTACAGATACGCAGTATTTT
CASSKAVWDRVTDTQYF
>TRBV10-3|14|TRBJ2-1|.|TRBD2
TGTGCCACAAGGACTAGCGGGGTTTACAATGAGCAGTTCTTC
CATRTSGVYNEQFF
>TRBV11-2|19|TRBJ2-7|.|TRBD2
TGTGCCAGCAGCTTAGAGGTCCCGCTGGGAGCGGGAGGGTTCCACGAGCAGTACTTC
CASSLEVPLGAGGFHEQYF
>TRBV9|14|TRBJ2-1|.|TRBD1
TGTGCCAGCAGCGTACGACAGGGGATAATCGAGCAGTTCTTC
CASSVRQGIIEQFF
>TRBV28|14|TRBJ2-7|.|TRBD2
TGTGCCAGCAGCCTAGCGGGAGCGTCCTACGAGCAGTACTTC
CASSLAGASYEQYF